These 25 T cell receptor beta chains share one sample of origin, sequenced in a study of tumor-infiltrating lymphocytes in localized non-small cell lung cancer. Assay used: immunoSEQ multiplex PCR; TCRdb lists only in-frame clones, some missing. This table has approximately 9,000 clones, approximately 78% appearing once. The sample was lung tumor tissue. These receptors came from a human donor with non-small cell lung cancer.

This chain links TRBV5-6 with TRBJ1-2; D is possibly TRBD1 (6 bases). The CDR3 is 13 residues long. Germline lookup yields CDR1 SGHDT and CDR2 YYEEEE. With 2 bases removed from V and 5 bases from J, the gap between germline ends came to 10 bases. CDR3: CASSFPGVYGYTF. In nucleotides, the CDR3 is TGTGCCAGCAGCTTCCCAGGGGTGTATGGCTACACCTTC.

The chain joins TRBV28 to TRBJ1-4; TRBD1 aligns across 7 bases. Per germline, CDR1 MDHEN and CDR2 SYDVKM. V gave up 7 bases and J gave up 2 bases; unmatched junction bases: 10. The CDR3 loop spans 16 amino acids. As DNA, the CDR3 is TGTGCCAGCACCCTCTCAGGAGGGGGCACTAATGAAAAACTGTTTTTT. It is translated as CASTLSGGGTNEKLFF.

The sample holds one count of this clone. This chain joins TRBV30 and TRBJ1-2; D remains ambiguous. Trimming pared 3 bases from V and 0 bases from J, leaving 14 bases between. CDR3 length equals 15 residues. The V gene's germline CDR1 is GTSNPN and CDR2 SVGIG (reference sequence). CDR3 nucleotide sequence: TGTGCCTGGAGGGAAGACGGAGGAGCTAACTATGGCTACACCTTC. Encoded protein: CAWREDGGANYGYTF.

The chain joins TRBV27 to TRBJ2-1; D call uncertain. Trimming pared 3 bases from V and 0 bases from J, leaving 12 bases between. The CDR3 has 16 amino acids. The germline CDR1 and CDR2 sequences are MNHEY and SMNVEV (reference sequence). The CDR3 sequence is CASSFWTESSYNEQFF. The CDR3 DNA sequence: TGTGCCAGCAGTTTTTGGACGGAGAGCTCCTACAATGAGCAGTTCTTC.

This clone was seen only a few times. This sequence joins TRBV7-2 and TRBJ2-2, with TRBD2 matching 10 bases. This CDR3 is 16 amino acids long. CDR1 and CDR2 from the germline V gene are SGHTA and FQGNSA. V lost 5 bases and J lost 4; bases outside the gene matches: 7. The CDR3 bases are TGTGCCAGCAGCCGGCGGACTAGCGGATCCACCGGGGAGCTGTTTTTT. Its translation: CASSRRTSGSTGELFF.

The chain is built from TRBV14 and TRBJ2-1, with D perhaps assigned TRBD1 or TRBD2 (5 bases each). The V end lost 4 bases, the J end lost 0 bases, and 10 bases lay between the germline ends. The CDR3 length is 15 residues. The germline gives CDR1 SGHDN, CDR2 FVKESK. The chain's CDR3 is CASSLAGSSYNEQFF. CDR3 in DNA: TGTGCCAGCAGCCTTGCAGGGAGCTCCTACAATGAGCAGTTCTTC. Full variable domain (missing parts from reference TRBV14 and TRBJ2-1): EAGVTQFPSHSVIEKGQTVTLRCDPISGHDNLYWYRRVMGKEIKFLLHFVKESKQDESGMPNNRFLAERTGGTYSTLKVQPAELEDSGVYFCASSLAGSSYNEQFFGPGTRLTVL.

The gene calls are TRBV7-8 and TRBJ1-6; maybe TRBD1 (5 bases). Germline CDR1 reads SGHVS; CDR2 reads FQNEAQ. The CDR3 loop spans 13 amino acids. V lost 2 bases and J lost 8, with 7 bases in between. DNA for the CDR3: TGTGCCAGCAGCTTAACAGGAGATTCACCCCTCCACTTT. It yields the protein CASSLTGDSPLHF. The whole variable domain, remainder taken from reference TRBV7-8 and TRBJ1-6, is GAGVSQSPRYKVAKRGQDVALRCDPISGHVSLFWYQQALGQGPEFLTYFQNEAQLDKSGLPSDRFFAERPEGSVSTLKIQRTQQEDSAVYLCASSLTGDSPLHFGNGTRLTVT.

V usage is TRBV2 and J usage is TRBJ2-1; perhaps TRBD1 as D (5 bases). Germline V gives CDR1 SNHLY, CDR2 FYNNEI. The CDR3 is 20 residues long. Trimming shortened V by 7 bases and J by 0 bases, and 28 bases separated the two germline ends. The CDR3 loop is CASKSSKAGMGSGSYNEQFF. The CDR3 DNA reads TGTGCCAGCAAGAGCTCTAAGGCAGGGATGGGGTCGGGCTCCTACAATGAGCAGTTCTTC.

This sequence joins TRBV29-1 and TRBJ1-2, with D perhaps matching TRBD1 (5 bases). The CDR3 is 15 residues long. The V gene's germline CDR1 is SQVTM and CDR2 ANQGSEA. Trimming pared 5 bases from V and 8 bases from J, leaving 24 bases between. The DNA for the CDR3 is TGCAGCGTTAATGCCCCTGGGCTGGGACTATTAGGCTACACCTTC. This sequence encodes CSVNAPGLGLLGYTF.

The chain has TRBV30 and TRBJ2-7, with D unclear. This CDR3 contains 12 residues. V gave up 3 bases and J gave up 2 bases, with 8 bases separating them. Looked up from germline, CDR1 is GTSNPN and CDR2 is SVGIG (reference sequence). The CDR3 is CAWSSSPYEQYF. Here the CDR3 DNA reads TGTGCCTGGAGCTCTTCTCCCTACGAGCAGTACTTC.

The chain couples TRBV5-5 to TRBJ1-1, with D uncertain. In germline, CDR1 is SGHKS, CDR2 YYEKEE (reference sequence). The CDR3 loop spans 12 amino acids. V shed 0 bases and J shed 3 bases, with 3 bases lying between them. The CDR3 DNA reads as TGTGCCAGCAGCTTGGGGGACACTGAAGCTTTCTTT. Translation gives CASSLGDTEAFF.

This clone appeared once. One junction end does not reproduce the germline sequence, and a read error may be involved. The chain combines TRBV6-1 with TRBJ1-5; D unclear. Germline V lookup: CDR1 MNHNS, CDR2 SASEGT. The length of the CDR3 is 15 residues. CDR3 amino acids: CAISEGRNSNQPQHF. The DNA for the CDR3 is TGTGCCATCAGTGAGGGTCGGAATAGCAATCAGCCCCAGCATTTT.

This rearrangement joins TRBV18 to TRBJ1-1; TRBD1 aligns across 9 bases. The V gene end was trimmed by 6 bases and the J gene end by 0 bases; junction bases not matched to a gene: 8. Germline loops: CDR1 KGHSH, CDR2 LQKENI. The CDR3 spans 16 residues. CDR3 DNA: TGTGCCAGCTCGCGACGGACAGGGGAAATGAACACTGAAGCTTTCTTT. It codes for CASSRRTGEMNTEAFF.

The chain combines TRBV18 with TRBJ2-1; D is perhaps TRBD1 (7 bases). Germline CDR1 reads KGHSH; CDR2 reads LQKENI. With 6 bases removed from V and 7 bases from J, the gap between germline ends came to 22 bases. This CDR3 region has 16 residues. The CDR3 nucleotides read TGTGCCAGCTCCGGATTACACGGGCCAGGGGGGAATGAGCAGTTCTTC. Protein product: CASSGLHGPGGNEQFF. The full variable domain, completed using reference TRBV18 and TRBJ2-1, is NAGVMQNPRHLVRRRGQEARLRCSPMKGHSHVYWYRQLPEEGLKFMVYLQKENIIDESGMPKERFSAEFPKEGPSILRIQQVVRGDSAAYFCASSGLHGPGGNEQFFGPGTRLTVL.

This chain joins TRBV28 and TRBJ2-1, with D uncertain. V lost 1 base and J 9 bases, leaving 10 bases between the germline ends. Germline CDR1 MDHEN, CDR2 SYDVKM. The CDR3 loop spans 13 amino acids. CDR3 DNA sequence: TGTGCCAGCAGTTTATACCTTACAGTTGAGCAGTTCTTC. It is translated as CASSLYLTVEQFF.

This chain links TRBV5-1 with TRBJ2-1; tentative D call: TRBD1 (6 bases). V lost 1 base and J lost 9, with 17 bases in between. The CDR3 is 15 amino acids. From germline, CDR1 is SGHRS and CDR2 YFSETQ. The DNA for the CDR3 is TGCGCCAGCAGCTTGAATGCAGTGGGACACGGTGAGCAGTTCTTC. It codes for CASSLNAVGHGEQFF.

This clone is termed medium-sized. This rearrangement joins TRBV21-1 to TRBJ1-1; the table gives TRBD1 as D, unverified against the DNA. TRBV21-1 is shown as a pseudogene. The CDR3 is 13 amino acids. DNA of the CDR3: TGTGCCAGCAGCGGACAGGGGGCCTCTGAAGCTTTCTTT. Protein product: CASSGQGASEAFF.

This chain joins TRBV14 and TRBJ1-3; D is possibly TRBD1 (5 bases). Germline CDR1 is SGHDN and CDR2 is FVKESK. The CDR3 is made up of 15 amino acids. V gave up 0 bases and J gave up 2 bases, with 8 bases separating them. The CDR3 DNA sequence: TGTGCCAGCAGCCAAGATCACAGGCCTGGAAACACCATATATTTT. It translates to CASSQDHRPGNTIYF.

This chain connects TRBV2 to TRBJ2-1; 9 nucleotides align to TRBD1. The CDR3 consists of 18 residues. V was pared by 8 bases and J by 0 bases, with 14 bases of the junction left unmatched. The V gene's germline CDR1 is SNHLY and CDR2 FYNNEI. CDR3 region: CASSGTGTKWSSYNEQFF. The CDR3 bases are TGTGCCAGCTCCGGGACAGGGACTAAGTGGAGCTCCTACAATGAGCAGTTCTTC.

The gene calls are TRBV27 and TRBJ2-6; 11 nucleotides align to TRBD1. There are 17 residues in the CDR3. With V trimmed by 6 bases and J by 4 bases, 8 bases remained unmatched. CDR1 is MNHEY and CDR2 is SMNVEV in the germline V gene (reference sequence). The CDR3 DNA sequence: TGTGCCAGCAGGTGGACAGGGGGCTCGGAAGGGGCCAACGTCCTGACTTTC. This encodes CASRWTGGSEGANVLTF.

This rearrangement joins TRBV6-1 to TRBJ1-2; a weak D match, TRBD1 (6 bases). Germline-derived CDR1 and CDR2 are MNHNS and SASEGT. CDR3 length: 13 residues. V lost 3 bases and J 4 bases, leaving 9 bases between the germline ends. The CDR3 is CASSDRGLYGYTF. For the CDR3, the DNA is TGTGCCAGCAGTGACAGGGGACTCTATGGCTACACCTTC.

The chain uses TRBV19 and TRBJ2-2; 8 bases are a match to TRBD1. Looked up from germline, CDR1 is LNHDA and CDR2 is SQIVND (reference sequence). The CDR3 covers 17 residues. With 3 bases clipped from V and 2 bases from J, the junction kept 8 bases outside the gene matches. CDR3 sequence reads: CASSIAGQGFNTGELFF. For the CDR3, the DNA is TGTGCCAGTAGTATTGCCGGACAGGGCTTCAACACCGGGGAGCTGTTTTTT.

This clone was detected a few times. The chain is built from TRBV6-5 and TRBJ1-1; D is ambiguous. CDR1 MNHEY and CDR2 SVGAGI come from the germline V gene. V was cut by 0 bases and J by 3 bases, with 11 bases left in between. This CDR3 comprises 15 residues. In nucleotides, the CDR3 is TGTGCCAGCAGTTACTCGGGGAGTCGGGACACTGAAGCTTTCTTT. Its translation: CASSYSGSRDTEAFF.

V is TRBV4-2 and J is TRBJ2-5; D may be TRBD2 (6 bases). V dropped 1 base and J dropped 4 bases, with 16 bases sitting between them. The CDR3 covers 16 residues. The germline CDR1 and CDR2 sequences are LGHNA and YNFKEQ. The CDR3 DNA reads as TGTGCCAGCAGCCAAGTAGCGACTAGTGCCGCAGAGACCCAGTACTTC. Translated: CASSQVATSAAETQYF.

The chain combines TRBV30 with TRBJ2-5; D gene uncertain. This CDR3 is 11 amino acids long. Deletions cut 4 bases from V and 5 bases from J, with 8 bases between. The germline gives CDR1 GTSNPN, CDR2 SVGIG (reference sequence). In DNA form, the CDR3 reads TGTGCCTGGACCGTTGCGGAGACCCAGTACTTC. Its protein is CAWTVAETQYF. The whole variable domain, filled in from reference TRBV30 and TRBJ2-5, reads SQTIHQWPATLVQPVGSPLSLECTVEGTSNPNLYWYRQAAGRGLQLLFYSVGIGQISSEVPQNLSASRPQDRQFILSSKKLLLSDSGFYLCAWTVAETQYFGPGTRLLVL.